This TCR beta chain appears in the sequencing data of a study of T cell repertoires in aging, cancer and after chemotherapy. A remark on this clonotype: Its antigen remains unknown.

Points from the study as a whole: Compared with age-matched healthy donors, untreated hematological or solid cancer patients showed higher blood TCR clonality.

Multiplex touch-down PCR with TRB-A/B primers amplified rearranged V-D-J TRB sequences. MiXCR was run by TCRdb on the multiplex PCR reads, yielding one entry per CDR3 protein. Of over 4,500 distinct CDR3 sequences detected, about two thirds appear once; the ten largest clones hold 7.9%. Amplification of TCR beta used genomic DNA extracted from peripheral blood. The CDR3 consists of 15 residues. Looked up from germline, CDR1 is SGHNT and CDR2 is YENEEA. V was clipped by 1 base and J by 6 bases, with 15 bases between them. This clonotype was sampled from a human donor with a solid tumor. The sequencing input was blood. V usage is TRBV11-3 and J usage is TRBJ1-2; the D gene is possibly TRBD1 (5 bases). CDR3 nucleotide sequence: TGTGCCAGCAGCTTAGTCCAGGGAAGGGAGGATGGCTACACCTTC. Protein: CASSLVQGREDGYTF.